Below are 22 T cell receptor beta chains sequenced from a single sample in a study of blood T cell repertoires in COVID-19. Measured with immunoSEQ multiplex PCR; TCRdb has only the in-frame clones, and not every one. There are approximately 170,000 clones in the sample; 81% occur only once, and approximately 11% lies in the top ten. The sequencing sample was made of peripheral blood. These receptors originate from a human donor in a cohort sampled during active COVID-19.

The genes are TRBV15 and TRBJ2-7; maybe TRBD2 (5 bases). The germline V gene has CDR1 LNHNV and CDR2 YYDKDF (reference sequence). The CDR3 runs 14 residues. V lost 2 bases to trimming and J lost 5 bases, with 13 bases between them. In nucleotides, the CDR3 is TGTGCCACCAGCAGAAGAGGTAAGGGAGACGAGCAGTACTTC. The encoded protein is CATSRRGKGDEQYF.

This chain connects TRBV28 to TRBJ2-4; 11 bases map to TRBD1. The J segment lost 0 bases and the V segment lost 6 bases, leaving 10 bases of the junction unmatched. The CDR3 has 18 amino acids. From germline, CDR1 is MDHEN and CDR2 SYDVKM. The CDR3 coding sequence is TGTGCCAGCAGACCTTCGGACAGGGGGCGTATAGCCAAAAACATTCAGTACTTC. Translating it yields CASRPSDRGRIAKNIQYF.

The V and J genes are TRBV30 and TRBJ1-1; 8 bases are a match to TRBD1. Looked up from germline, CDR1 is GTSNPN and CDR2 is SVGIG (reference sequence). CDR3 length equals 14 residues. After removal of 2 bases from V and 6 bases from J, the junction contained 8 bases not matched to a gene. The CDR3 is CAWSTGQGLPEAFF. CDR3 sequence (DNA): TGTGCCTGGAGTACCGGACAGGGCTTACCTGAAGCTTTCTTT.

The CDR3: CASSRGGSSTDTQYF. CDR3 nucleotide sequence: TGTGCCAGCAGCCGCGGGGGCTCTAGCACAGATACGCAGTATTTT. The V call is TRBV7-9, the J call TRBJ2-3; D possibly corresponds to TRBD2 (7 bases). The CDR3 runs 15 residues. V lost 5 bases, J lost 0 bases, and 12 bases lay in between. Germline V gene data show CDR1 as SEHNR and CDR2 as FQNEAQ (reference sequence).

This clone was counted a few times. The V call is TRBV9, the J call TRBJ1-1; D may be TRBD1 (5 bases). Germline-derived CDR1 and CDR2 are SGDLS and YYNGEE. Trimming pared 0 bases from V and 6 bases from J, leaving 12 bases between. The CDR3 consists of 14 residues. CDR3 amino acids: CASSVAPEGAEAFF. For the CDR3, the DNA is TGTGCCAGCAGCGTAGCGCCCGAAGGGGCTGAAGCTTTCTTT.

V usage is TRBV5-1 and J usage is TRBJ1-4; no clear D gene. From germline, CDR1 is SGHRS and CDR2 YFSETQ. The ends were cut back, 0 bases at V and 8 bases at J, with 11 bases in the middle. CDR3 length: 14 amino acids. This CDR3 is CASSLGSSGEKLFF. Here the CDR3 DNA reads TGCGCCAGCAGCTTGGGCAGCTCGGGGGAAAAACTGTTTTTT.

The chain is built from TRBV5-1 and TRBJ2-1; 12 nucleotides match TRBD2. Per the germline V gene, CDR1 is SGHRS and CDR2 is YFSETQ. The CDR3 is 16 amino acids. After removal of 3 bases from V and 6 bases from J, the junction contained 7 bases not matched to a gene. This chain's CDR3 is CASSSTGLAGFNEQFF. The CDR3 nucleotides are TGCGCCAGCAGCTCTACCGGACTAGCGGGATTCAATGAGCAGTTCTTC.

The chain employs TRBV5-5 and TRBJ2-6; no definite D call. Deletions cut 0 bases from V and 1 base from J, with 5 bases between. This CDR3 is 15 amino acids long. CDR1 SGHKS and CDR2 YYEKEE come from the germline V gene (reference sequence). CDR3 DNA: TGTGCCAGCAGCTTGGCGGGTTCTGGGGCCAACGTCCTGACTTTC. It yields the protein CASSLAGSGANVLTF.

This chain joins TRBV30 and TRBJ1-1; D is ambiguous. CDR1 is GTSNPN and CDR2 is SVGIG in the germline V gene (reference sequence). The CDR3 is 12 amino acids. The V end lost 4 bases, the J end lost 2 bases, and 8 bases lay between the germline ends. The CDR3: CAWTGGNTEAFF. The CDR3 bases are TGTGCCTGGACCGGAGGAAACACTGAAGCTTTCTTT.

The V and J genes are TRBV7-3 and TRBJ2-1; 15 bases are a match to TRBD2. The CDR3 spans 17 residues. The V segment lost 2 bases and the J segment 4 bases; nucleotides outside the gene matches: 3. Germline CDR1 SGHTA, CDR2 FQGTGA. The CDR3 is CASSLGTSGRKYNEQFF. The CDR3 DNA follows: TGTGCCAGCAGCTTAGGGACTAGCGGGAGGAAGTACAATGAGCAGTTCTTC.

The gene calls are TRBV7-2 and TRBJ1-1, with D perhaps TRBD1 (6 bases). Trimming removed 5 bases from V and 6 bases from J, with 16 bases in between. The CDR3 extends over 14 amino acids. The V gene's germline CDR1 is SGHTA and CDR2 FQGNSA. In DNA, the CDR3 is TGTGCCAGCAGCGGAGGGGGGGATGGGGCTGAAGCTTTCTTT. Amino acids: CASSGGGDGAEAFF.

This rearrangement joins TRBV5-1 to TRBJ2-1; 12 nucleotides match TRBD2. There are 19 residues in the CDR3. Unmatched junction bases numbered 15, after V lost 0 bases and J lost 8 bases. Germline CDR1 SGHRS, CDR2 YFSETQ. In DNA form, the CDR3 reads TGCGCCAGCAGCTTGGCTGGGCTAGCGGGGGGGCCTCGCTCCCATGAGCAGTTCTTC. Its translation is CASSLAGLAGGPRSHEQFF.

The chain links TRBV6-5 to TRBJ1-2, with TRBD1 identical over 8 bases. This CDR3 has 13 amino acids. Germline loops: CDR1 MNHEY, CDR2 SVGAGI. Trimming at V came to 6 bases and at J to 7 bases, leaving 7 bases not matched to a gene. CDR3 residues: CASRPQGAGGYTF. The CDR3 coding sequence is TGTGCCAGCAGACCCCAGGGGGCGGGTGGCTACACCTTC.

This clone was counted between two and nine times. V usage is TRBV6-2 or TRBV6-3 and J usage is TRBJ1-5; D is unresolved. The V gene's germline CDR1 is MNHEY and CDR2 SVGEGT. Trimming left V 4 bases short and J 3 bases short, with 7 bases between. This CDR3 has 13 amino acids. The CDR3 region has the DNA TGTGCCAGCAGTTCCGACACCAATCAGCCCCAGCATTTT. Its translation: CASSSDTNQPQHF.

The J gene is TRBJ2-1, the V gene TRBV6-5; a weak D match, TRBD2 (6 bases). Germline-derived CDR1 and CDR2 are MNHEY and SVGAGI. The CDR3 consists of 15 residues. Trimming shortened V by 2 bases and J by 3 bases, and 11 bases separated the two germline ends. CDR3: CASSYRRDFYNEQFF. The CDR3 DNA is TGTGCCAGCAGTTACAGGCGGGACTTCTACAATGAGCAGTTCTTC.

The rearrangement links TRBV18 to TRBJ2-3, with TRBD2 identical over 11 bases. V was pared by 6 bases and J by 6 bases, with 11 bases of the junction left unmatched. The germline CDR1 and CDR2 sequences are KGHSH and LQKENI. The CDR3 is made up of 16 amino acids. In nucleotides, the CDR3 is TGTGCCAGCTCGTCACTAGCGGGGGTTCCCGAGGATACGCAGTATTTT. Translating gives CASSSLAGVPEDTQYF.

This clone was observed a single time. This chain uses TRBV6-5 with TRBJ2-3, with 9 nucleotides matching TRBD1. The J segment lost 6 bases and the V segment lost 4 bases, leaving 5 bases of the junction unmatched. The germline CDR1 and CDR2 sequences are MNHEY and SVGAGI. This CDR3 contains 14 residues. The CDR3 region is CASSSGTGLDTQYF. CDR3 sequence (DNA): TGTGCCAGCAGTTCCGGGACAGGGTTGGATACGCAGTATTTT.

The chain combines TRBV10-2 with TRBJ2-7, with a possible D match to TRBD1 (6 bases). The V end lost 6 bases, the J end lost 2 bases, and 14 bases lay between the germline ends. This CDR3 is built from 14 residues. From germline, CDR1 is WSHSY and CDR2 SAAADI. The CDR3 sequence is CASRPGVRTYEQYF. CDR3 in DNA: TGCGCCAGCAGACCAGGGGTTCGGACCTACGAGCAGTACTTC.

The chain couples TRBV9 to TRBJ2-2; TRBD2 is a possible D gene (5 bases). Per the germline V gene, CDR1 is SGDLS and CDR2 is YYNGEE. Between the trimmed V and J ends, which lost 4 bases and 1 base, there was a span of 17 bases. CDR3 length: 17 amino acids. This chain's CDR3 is CASSHGLLRRNTGELFF. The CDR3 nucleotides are TGTGCCAGCAGCCATGGACTGCTAAGACGGAACACCGGGGAGCTGTTTTTT.

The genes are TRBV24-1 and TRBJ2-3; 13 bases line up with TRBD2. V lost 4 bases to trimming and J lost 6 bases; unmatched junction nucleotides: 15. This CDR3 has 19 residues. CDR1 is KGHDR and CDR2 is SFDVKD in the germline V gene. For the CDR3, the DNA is TGTGCCACCAGTGACGACCTGCCAACTAGCGGGGGGGCCCGGGATACGCAGTATTTT. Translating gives CATSDDLPTSGGARDTQYF.

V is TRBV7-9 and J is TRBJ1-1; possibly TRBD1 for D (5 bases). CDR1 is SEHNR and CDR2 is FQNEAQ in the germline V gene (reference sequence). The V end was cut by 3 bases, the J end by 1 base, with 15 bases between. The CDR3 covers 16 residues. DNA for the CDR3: TGTGCCAGCAGCTTCCCCCGCGACAGCCGGAACACTGAAGCTTTCTTT. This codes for CASSFPRDSRNTEAFF.

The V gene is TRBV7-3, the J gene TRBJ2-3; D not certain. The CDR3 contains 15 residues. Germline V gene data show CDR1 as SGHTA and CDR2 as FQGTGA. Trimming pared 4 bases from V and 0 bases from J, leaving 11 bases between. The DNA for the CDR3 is TGTGCCAGCAGCTCCAGAGACGGGAGCACAGATACGCAGTATTTT. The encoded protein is CASSSRDGSTDTQYF.